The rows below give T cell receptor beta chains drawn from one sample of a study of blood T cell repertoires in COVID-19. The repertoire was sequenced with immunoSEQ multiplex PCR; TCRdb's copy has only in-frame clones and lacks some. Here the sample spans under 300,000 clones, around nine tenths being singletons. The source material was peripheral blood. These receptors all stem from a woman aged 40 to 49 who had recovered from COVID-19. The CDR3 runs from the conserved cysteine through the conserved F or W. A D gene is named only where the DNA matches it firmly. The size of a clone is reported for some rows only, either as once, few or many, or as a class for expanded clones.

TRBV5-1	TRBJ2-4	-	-	TGCGCCAGCAGCTTGGAGAACTCGGCCAAAAACATTCAGTACTTC	CASSLENSAKNIQYF
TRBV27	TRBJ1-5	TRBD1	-	TGTGCCAGCAGTCAGACAGGGGAAAGTCAGCCCCAGCATTTT	CASSQTGESQPQHF
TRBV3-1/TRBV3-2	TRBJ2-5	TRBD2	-	TGTGCCAGCAGCCCTCCGGGACTAGCGGGAGGGTGGGGAGAGACCCAGTACTTC	CASSPPGLAGGWGETQYF
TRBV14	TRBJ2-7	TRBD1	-	TGTGCCAGCAGCTACGGACAGGGTTATACCTACGAGCAGTACTTC	CASSYGQGYTYEQYF
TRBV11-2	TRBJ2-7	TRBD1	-	TGTGCCAGCAGCCCACGGACAGGGGGTTGGCAGTACTTC	CASSPRTGGWQYF
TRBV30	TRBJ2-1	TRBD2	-	TGTGCCTGGAGCGGGACTAGCGGGAGGGCCGTCCGATCAGATGAGCAGTTCTTC	CAWSGTSGRAVRSDEQFF
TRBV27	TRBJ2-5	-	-	TGTGCCAGCAGTTTAAGAGGGGACTGGAGGGAGACCCAGTACTTC	CASSLRGDWRETQYF
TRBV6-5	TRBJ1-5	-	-	TGTGCCAGCAGGGAGGGCAATCAGCCCCAGCATTTT	CASREGNQPQHF
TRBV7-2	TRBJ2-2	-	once	TGTGCCAGCAGCCAAGATCAGGCTTCGAACACCGGGGAGCTGTTTTTT	CASSQDQASNTGELFF
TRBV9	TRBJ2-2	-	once	TGTGCCAGCAGCGTTCTGGGGGGAGACACCGGGGAGCTGTTTTTT	CASSVLGGDTGELFF
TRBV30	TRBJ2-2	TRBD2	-	TGTGCCGGGAGTTTGGCGGGAGATTGGGAGCTGTTTTTT	CAGSLAGDWELFF
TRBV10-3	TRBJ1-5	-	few	TGTGCCATCTCACATCGATGGGGGGTGCGGCAGCCCCAGCATTTT	CAISHRWGVRQPQHF
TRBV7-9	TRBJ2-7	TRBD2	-	TGTGCCAGCAGCACAGTAGCGGGATCCTACGAGCAGTACTTC	CASSTVAGSYEQYF
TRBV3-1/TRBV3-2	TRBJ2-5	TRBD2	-	TGTGCCAGCAGCCCGACTAGCGGGAGCCCCTGGGAGACCCAGTACTTC	CASSPTSGSPWETQYF
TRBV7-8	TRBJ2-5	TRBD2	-	TGTGCCAGCAGCCCGGGACTAGCGGGAGGAAAGTGGACCCAGTACTTC	CASSPGLAGGKWTQYF
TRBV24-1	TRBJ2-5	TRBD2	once	TGTGCCACCAGTGATTTCCGAGCGGGAGCGATACCCGTGCAAGAGACCCAGTACTTC	CATSDFRAGAIPVQETQYF
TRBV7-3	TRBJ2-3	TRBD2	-	TGTGCCAGCAGCTCCACTAGCGCCCACACAGATACGCAGTATTTT	CASSSTSAHTDTQYF
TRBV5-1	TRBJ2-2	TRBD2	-	TGCGCCAGCAGCTCCCCGGTGGGGCGGGAGAGCACCGGGGAGCTGTTTTTT	CASSSPVGRESTGELFF
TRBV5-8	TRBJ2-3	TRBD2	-	TGTGCCAGCAGCCCGGGACTAGCGGGAGGCGGAGATACGCAGTATTTT	CASSPGLAGGGDTQYF
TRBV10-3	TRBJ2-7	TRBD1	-	TGTGCCATCAGGGAGGACAGGGCGGGCTACGAGCAGTACTTC	CAIREDRAGYEQYF
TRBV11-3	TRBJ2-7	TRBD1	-	TGTGCCAGCACTGGGGGCGGACAGGACTACGAGCAGTACTTC	CASTGGGQDYEQYF
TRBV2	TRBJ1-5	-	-	TGTGCCAGCAGTGAATCGTCGGGGGGAGGACGGCCCCAGCATTTT	CASSESSGGGRPQHF
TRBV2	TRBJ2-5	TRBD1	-	TGTGCCAGCGGGACGGGACAGGGGGCTAAAGAGACCCAGTACTTC	CASGTGQGAKETQYF
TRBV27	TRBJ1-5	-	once	TGTGCCAGCAGTTTATTCGGCGGGGAAAGCAATCAGCCCCAGCATTTT	CASSLFGGESNQPQHF
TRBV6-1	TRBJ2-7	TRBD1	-	TGTGCCAGCAGTGAAGTGTGGGCAGGGGGCCCCTACGAGCAGTACTTC	CASSEVWAGGPYEQYF
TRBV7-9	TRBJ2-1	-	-	TGTGCCAGCAGCTTCGGACAGAATGAGCAGTTCTTC	CASSFGQNEQFF
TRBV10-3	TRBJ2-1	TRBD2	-	TGTGCCATCAGTGAGTCCGGGACTAGCGGGGGGAGCTCCTACAATGAGCAGTTCTTC	CAISESGTSGGSSYNEQFF
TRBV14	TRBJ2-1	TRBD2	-	TGTGCCAGCAGCCAAGTTCTGGGACTAGCGGGAGACAATGAGCAGTTCTTC	CASSQVLGLAGDNEQFF
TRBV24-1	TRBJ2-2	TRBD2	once	TGTGCCACCAGTGATCCCACCAGCGGGAGTAGGACCGGGGAGCTGTTTTTT	CATSDPTSGSRTGELFF
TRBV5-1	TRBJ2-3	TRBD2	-	TGCGCCAGCAGCCCTGGCCTAGGGAGCGGGAGTTTGGATACGCAGTATTTT	CASSPGLGSGSLDTQYF
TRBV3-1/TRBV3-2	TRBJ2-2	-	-	TGTGCCAGCAGCCAAGTCCTACTAGCGAACACCGGGGAGCTGTTTTTT	CASSQVLLANTGELFF